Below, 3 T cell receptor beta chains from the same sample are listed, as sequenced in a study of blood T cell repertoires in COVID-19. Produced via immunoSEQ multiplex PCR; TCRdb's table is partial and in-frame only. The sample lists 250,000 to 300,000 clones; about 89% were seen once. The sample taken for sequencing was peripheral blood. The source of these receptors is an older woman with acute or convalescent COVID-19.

CDR3 loop: CATSDRTRGETQYF. CDR3 nucleotides: TGTGCCACCAGTGATAGGACCAGGGGGGAGACCCAGTACTTC. J is TRBJ2-5 and V is TRBV24-1; 7 nucleotides align to TRBD1. Losses at the gene ends were 3 bases for V and 5 bases for J; bases not matched to a gene: 5. The CDR3 is 14 residues long. CDR1 is KGHDR, CDR2 SFDVKD, per germline.

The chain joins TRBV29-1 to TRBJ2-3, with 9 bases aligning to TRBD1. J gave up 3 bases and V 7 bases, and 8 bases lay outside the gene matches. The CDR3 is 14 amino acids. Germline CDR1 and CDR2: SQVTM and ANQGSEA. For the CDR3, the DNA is TGCAGCGCCTACAGGGGGCGCGTTACAGATACGCAGTATTTT. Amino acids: CSAYRGRVTDTQYF.

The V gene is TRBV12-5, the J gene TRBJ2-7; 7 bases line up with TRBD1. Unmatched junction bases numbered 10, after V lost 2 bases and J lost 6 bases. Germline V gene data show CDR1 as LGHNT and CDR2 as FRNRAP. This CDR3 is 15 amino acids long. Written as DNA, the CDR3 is TGTGCTAGTGGTTTGCTATCCGGGACAGTTGTCGAGCAGTACTTC. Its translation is CASGLLSGTVVEQYF.